What follows is one TCR beta chain and its context. Random hexamers served to reverse transcribe roughly 0.45 to 1 ug RNA. Multiplex immunoSEQ PCR targeted 54 Vbeta and 13 Jbeta TCR beta segments. TCRdb ran MiXCR on the immunoSEQ multiplex PCR reads and lists one entry per CDR3 protein. The sample lists some 300,000 distinct CDR3 sequences; around nine tenths were seen once. V was clipped by 7 bases and J by 1 base, with 8 bases between them. Germline V gene data show CDR1 as SQVTM and CDR2 as ANQGSEA. This CDR3 is 12 amino acids long. Blood CD8+ and CD4+ T cells underwent high-throughput TCR beta sequencing. These data are taken from a study of CD8 T cells in Susac syndrome.

Material: CD8+ T cells from PBMCs. The chain has TRBV29-1 and TRBJ1-3; TRBD1 might be the D (5 bases). This sequence was found in a human donor with multiple sclerosis. For the CDR3, the DNA is TGCAGCGCACGGGGGTCTGGAAACACCATATATTTT. Translated: CSARGSGNTIYF.